These 7 T cell receptor beta chains originate from one sample sequenced in a study of blood T cells in healthy people across ages. Using a J-beta primer mix together with a sample-barcoded 5' primer, a second PCR was run for roughly 7 to 11 cycles. TCRdb re-analysed the 5' RACE reads in MiXCR, keeping a single row per CDR3 protein. The repertoire has more than 1,400,000 distinct CDR3 sequences, 42% of them found once; the top ten carry roughly 7.9%. The sample consisted of blood. The receptors here all came from a woman younger than 30 in good health.

The rearrangement uses TRBV28 and TRBJ2-5; a possible D gene is TRBD1 (6 bases). The CDR3 is made up of 12 amino acids. Between the trimmed V and J ends, which lost 3 bases and 11 bases, there was a span of 13 bases. The germline gives CDR1 MDHEN, CDR2 SYDVKM. CDR3 sequence: CASSFPQGRQYF. CDR3 DNA: TGTGCCAGCAGTTTCCCACAGGGTCGGCAGTACTTC.

This clonotype was observed a few times. The chain combines TRBV4-1 with TRBJ2-7, with TRBD2 identical over 11 bases. Per the germline V gene, CDR1 is MGHRA and CDR2 is YSYEKL. Germline trimming cut 8 bases from V and 7 bases from J; bases unmatched to any gene: 10. The CDR3 sequence is 14 residues long. The DNA of the CDR3 is TGCGCCAGCCCCGACACTAGCGGGAGAAGGGAGCAGTACTTC. Translated: CASPDTSGRREQYF.

On this clonotype itself: One end of the junction is discordant with germline, which a read error may explain. The chain uses TRBV12-3 or TRBV12-4 and TRBJ1-3; D is possibly TRBD1 (5 bases). This CDR3 has 14 amino acids. In DNA, the CDR3 is TGTGCCAGCAGTTCCGGGGCTAGGGGAAACACTATATATTTT. This translates into CASSSGARGNTIYF.

This clonotype was seen more than once but under ten times. The genes are TRBV30 and TRBJ2-1; tentatively, D is TRBD1 (5 bases). This CDR3 region has 20 residues. Between the trimmed V and J ends, which lost 4 bases and 0 bases, there was a span of 28 bases. Germline CDR1 is GTSNPN and CDR2 is SVGIG (reference sequence). DNA for the CDR3: TGTGCCTGGATGAAGGGGTGGTTCTCGCAGCTTTCTAGCTCCTACAATGAGCAGTTCTTC. It translates to CAWMKGWFSQLSSSYNEQFF.

The chain couples TRBV20-1 to TRBJ2-7; 8 bases fit TRBD1. Per germline, CDR1 DFQATT and CDR2 SNEGSKA (reference sequence). CDR3 size: 14 residues. Germline trimming cut 4 bases from V and 5 bases from J; bases unmatched to any gene: 10. CDR3 loop: CSATLRTGSDEQYF. CDR3 sequence (DNA): TGCAGTGCTACCCTGCGGACAGGGTCCGACGAGCAGTACTTC.

The gene calls are TRBV10-2 and TRBJ2-4, with 8 bases matching TRBD2. The end of the DNA aligns better with TRBJ2-7, so the J call may be wrong. Germline CDR1 WSHSY, CDR2 SAAADI. The length of the CDR3 is 15 residues. The CDR3 is CASLLHTGTSYEQYF. The CDR3 DNA reads as TGCGCCAGCCTTCTACACACCGGGACTAGCTACGAGCAGTACTTC.

This sequence joins TRBV30 and TRBJ2-1; TRBD1 or TRBD2 may be the D gene (5 bases each). The J call may be in error: the DNA end matches TRBJ2-7 better. Germline V gives CDR1 GTSNPN, CDR2 SVGIG (reference sequence). This CDR3 has 13 amino acids. The CDR3 DNA reads TGTGCCGGGGCCGCCCAGGGACCCTACGAGCAGTACTTC. Protein product: CAGAAQGPYEQYF.